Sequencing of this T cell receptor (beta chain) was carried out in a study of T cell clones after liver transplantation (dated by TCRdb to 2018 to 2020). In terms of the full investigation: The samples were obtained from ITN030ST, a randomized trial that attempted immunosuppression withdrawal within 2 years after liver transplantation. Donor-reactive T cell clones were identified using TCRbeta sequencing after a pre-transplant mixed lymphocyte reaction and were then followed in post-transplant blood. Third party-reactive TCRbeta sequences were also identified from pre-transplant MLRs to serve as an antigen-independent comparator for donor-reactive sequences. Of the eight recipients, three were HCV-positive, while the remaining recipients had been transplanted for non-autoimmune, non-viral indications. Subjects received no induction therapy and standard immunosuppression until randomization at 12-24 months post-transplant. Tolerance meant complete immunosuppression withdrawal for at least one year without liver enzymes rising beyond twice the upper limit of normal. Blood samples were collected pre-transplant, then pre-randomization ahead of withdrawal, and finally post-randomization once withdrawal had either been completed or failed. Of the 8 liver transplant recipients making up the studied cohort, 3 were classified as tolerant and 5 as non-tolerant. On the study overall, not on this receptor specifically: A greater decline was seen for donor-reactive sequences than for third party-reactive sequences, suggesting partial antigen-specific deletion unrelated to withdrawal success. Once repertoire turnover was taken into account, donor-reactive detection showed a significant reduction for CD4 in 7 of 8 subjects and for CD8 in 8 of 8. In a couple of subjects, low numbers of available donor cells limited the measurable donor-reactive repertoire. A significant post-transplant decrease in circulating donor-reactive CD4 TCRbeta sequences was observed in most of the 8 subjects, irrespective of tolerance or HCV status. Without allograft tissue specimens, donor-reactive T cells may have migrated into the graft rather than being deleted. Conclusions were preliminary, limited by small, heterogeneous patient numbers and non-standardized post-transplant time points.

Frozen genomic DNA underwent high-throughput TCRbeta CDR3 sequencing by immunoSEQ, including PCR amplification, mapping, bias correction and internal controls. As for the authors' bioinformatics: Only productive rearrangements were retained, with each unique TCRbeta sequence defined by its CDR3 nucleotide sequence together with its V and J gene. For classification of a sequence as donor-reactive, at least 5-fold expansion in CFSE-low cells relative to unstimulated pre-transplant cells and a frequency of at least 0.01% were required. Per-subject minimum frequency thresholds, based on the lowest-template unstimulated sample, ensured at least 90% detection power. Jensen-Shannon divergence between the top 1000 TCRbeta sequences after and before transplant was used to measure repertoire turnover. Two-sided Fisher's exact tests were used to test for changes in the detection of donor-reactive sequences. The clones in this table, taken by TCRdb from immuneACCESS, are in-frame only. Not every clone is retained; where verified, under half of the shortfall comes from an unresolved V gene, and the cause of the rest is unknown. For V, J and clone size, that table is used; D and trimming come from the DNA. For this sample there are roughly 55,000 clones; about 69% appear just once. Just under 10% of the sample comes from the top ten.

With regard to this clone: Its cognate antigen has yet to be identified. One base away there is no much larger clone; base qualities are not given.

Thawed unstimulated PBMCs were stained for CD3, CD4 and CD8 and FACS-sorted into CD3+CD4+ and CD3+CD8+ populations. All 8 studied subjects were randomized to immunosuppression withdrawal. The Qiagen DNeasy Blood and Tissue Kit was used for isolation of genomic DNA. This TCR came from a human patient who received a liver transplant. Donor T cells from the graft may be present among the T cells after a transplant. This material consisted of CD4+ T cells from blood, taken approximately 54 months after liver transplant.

The CDR3 sequence is CASSPRQGPSTNEKLFF. The DNA is as follows: TGTGCCAGCAGTCCGCGACAGGGGCCGTCAACTAATGAAAAACTGTTTTTT. The receptor chain draws on TRBV27 and TRBJ1-4; the central 8 bases match TRBD1. Including cysteine and phenylalanine, the CDR3 has 17 amino acids. Only the CDR3 part of the read is kept: 51 bases, read in frame from the first base. As encoded in the germline V gene (reference sequence), CDR1 is MNHEY while CDR2 is SMNVEV. V ends up 5 bases short and J 0 bases short, with an unmatched junction base count of 8. The full variable domain, completed from the reference TRBV27 and TRBJ1-4 proteins outside the CDR3, reads EAQVTQNPRYLITVTGKKLTVTCSQNMNHEYMSWYRQDPGLGLRQIYYSMNVEVTDKGDVPEGYKVSRKEKRNFPLILESPSPNQTSLYFCASSPRQGPSTNEKLFFGSGTQLSVL.